The T cell receptor beta chain under discussion was sequenced for a study of blood T cell repertoires in COVID-19. Germline CDR1 reads SGHTA; CDR2 reads FQGTGA. V lost 2 bases, J lost 1 base, and 3 bases stayed unmatched. The CDR3 spans 15 residues. Sequencing was performed with immunoSEQ multiplex PCR; in TCRdb, only in-frame clones are kept and a portion is missing. The table lists some 350,000 clones, approximately 82% of them singletons. The specimen sequenced was peripheral blood. This sequence joins TRBV7-3 and TRBJ2-5; 8 bases are shared with TRBD2. The sequence was collected from a man aged 30 to 45 with active or convalescent COVID-19. CDR3 coding DNA: TGTGCCAGCAGCTTAGCGGGGGGAGTCCAAGAGACCCAGTACTTC. It is translated as CASSLAGGVQETQYF.